The 10 T cell receptor beta chains in this list originate from one sample, sequenced in a study of blood T cell repertoires in COVID-19. The data were produced by immunoSEQ multiplex PCR, yet TCRdb's version contains in-frame clones alone and is incomplete. The sample shows 40,000 to 50,000 clones, 80% to 90% of them seen only once. What was sequenced was peripheral blood. The source is a human donor in a cohort sampled during active COVID-19.

This chain joins TRBV6-5 and TRBJ2-1; 7 nucleotides line up with TRBD1. V lost 7 bases to trimming and J lost 3 bases; unmatched junction nucleotides: 3. The CDR3 length is 13 residues. From germline, CDR1 is MNHEY and CDR2 SVGAGI. CDR3 sequence (DNA): TGTGCCAGCACCTGGGACAGCTACAATGAGCAGTTCTTC. This sequence encodes CASTWDSYNEQFF.

This clone was found once. This chain joins TRBV7-2 and TRBJ2-3; no firm D call. Looked up from germline, CDR1 is SGHTA and CDR2 is FQGNSA. CDR3 length equals 13 residues. The V end was cut by 1 base, the J end by 2 bases, with 4 bases between. This chain's CDR3 is CASSLVFTDTQYF. CDR3 sequence (DNA): TGTGCCAGCAGCTTAGTCTTCACAGATACGCAGTATTTT.

This rearrangement joins TRBV5-1 to TRBJ2-1; 10 bases are shared with TRBD1. Germline assignment: CDR1 SGHRS and CDR2 YFSETQ. Germline trimming cut 0 bases from V and 9 bases from J; bases unmatched to any gene: 3. The CDR3 has 14 residues. CDR3 bases: TGCGCCAGCAGCTTGGGGACAGGGGGGGCTGAGCAGTTCTTC. Protein sequence: CASSLGTGGAEQFF.

About this clone: Germline and junction disagree at one end, which may indicate a read error. V gene TRBV25-1 combines with J gene TRBJ2-7; D gene ambiguous. Per germline, CDR1 MGHDK and CDR2 SYGVNS. This CDR3 is 15 amino acids long. The CDR3 nucleotides are TGTGCCAGCAATGAATCCCCCCTAAAAGTATACGAGCAGTACTTC. Translation gives CASNESPLKVYEQYF.

The rearrangement joins TRBV9 to TRBJ1-5; TRBD1 matches 10 bases. The CDR3 totals 15 residues. J lost 6 bases, V lost 5 bases, and 8 bases had no gene match. Germline values: CDR1 SGDLS, CDR2 YYNGEE. The CDR3 protein is CASSKGQGMGQPQHF. In nucleotides, the CDR3 is TGTGCCAGCAGTAAGGGACAGGGGATGGGTCAGCCCCAGCATTTT.

The rearrangement joins TRBV14 to TRBJ2-1; maybe TRBD2 (5 bases). The ends were cut back, 0 bases at V and 12 bases at J, with 15 bases in the middle. Germline V CDR1 and CDR2: SGHDN, FVKESK. The CDR3 spans 14 residues. CDR3 sequence (DNA): TGTGCCAGCAGCCAAGATTTCGGGGATTGGGGGCAGTTCTTC. This encodes CASSQDFGDWGQFF.

The chain recombines TRBV7-7 with TRBJ2-1; 8 bases agree with TRBD1. The CDR3 totals 15 residues. CDR1 SSHAT and CDR2 FNYEAQ come from the germline V gene (reference sequence). The V segment lost 5 bases and the J segment 4 bases; nucleotides outside the gene matches: 7. CDR3 nucleotides: TGTGCCAGCAGCGAGAGACAGGGGAATTACAATGAGCAGTTCTTC. It yields the protein CASSERQGNYNEQFF.

The chain has TRBV7-6 and TRBJ2-4, with 7 nucleotides matching TRBD2. V trimming: 5 bases; J trimming: 9 bases; junction bases outside the gene matches: 13. Germline V lookup: CDR1 SGHVS, CDR2 FNYEAQ. This CDR3 has 15 residues. Written as DNA, the CDR3 is TGTGCCAGCAGCCCCCGGCCCCGGGGGGAGGGCATTCAGTACTTC. It encodes CASSPRPRGEGIQYF.

The rearrangement links TRBV5-6 to TRBJ2-4, with D unresolved. Per germline, CDR1 SGHDT and CDR2 YYEEEE. V lost 2 bases, J lost 2 bases, and 11 bases lay in between. There are 15 residues in the CDR3. CDR3 sequence (DNA): TGTGCCAGCAGCTTTGGCCAGGTAACCAAAAACATTCAGTACTTC. Its translation: CASSFGQVTKNIQYF.

The sample holds a few counts of this clone. V gene TRBV6-2 or TRBV6-3 combines with J gene TRBJ2-1; tentatively, D is TRBD2 (5 bases). V was clipped by 5 bases and J by 4 bases, with 21 bases between them. The CDR3 is made up of 17 amino acids. Germline V gene lookup returns CDR1 MNHEY and CDR2 SVGEGT. The CDR3 coding sequence is TGTGCCAGCAGTCTAGCTCACGGGCGAACCTTTTACAATGAGCAGTTCTTC. Translating gives CASSLAHGRTFYNEQFF.